These T cell receptor beta chains were read from a single sample in a study of blood T cells in healthy people across ages. TCRdb independently ran MiXCR on the 5' RACE reads; one entry per CDR3 protein. The repertoire has 550,000 to 750,000 distinct CDR3 sequences, around 21% of them found once; the top ten carry roughly 3.4%. Sequencing was done on a sample of blood. The receptors originated from a man between 65 and 85 years old in good health. Both conserved end residues are part of each CDR3. The D gene is left open where the match is weak. The listing skips clone size in some rows; elsewhere it reads once, few, many or a size class.

J gene | V gene | D gene | clone size | CDR3 protein | CDR3 DNA
TRBJ2-1 | TRBV5-4 | - | few | CASSLWQDPPYNEQFF | TGTGCCAGCAGCTTGTGGCAGGACCCCCCTTACAATGAGCAGTTCTTC
TRBJ2-5 | TRBV9 | TRBD2 | few | CASSVGEGLSGTQYF | TGTGCCAGCAGCGTAGGGGAGGGCCTTAGTGGGACCCAGTACTTC
TRBJ1-2 | TRBV29-1 | TRBD1 | - | CSVPTGQGGYGYTF | TGCAGCGTTCCTACGGGACAGGGGGGCTATGGCTACACCTTC
TRBJ2-7 | TRBV5-1 | TRBD2 | - | CASRWGTTGPYEQYF | TGCGCCAGCAGATGGGGGACTACGGGGCCCTACGAGCAGTACTTC
TRBJ2-4 | TRBV28 | TRBD2 | - | CASSSPSGRAANIQYF | TGTGCCAGCAGCTCTCCTAGCGGGAGGGCCGCAAACATTCAGTACTTC
TRBJ2-3 | TRBV4-2 | TRBD2 | - | CASSQALELAGADTQYF | TGTGCCAGCAGCCAAGCGTTGGAACTAGCGGGGGCAGATACGCAGTATTTT
TRBJ2-5 | TRBV29-1 | TRBD2 | many | CSVWGTSGLQETQYF | TGCAGCGTTTGGGGGACTAGCGGGTTACAAGAGACCCAGTACTTC
TRBJ1-3 | TRBV10-3 | TRBD1 | - | CAISETGAGNTIYF | TGTGCCATCAGTGAGACAGGGGCTGGAAACACCATATATTTT
TRBJ1-3 | TRBV4-2 | - | few | CASSQDRQGYTIYF | TGTGCCAGCAGCCAAGATCGGCAGGGATATACCATATATTTT
TRBJ2-5 | TRBV7-7 | TRBD1 | - | CAGSNDRGETQYF | TGTGCTGGCAGCAACGACAGGGGTGAGACCCAGTACTTC
TRBJ2-2 | TRBV6-2/TRBV6-3 | - | - | CASSYGLLVGRVTGELFF | TGTGCCAGCAGTTACGGTTTATTGGTGGGTCGGGTCACCGGGGAGCTGTTTTTT
TRBJ2-5 | TRBV10-3 | - | - | CAISESPPRGQETQYF | TGCGCCATCAGTGAGTCGCCACCTAGAGGTCAAGAGACCCAGTACTTC
TRBJ2-3 | TRBV28 | TRBD2 | - | CASSFASGNADTQYF | TGTGCCAGCAGTTTTGCTAGCGGGAACGCAGATACGCAGTATTTT
TRBJ2-7 | TRBV18 | - | - | CASSQNAPDIHEQYF | TGTGCCAGCTCCCAAAACGCACCGGACATCCACGAGCAGTACTTC
TRBJ2-7 | TRBV5-1 | TRBD1 | many | CASSFQGADEQYF | TGCGCCAGCAGCTTCCAGGGGGCGGACGAGCAGTACTTC
TRBJ1-5 | TRBV6-1 | - | many | CASRLTVNQPQHF | TGTGCCAGCAGATTGACAGTGAATCAGCCCCAGCATTTT
TRBJ2-1 | TRBV6-2/TRBV6-3 | - | few | CASSYGSQKQFF | TGTGCCAGCAGTTATGGTTCTCAAAAGCAGTTCTTC
TRBJ2-7 | TRBV7-6 | TRBD1 | few | CASSANRGLEQYF | TGTGCCAGCAGCGCGAACAGGGGTCTCGAGCAGTACTTC
TRBJ2-3 | TRBV5-5 | - | few | CASSLAVRASTHTDTQYF | TGTGCCAGCAGCTTGGCTGTGCGGGCATCAACTCACACAGATACGCAGTATTTT
TRBJ2-1 | TRBV7-9 | TRBD1 | - | CASSSLGTGISYNEQFF | TGTGCCAGCAGCTCTCTAGGGACAGGTATCTCCTACAATGAGCAGTTCTTC
TRBJ2-7 | TRBV7-9 | - | few | CASSPQAVSYEQYF | TGTGCCAGCAGCCCTCAGGCTGTCTCCTACGAGCAGTACTTC
TRBJ2-5 | TRBV5-1 | - | - | CASSLEDKETQCF | TGCGCCAGCAGCTTGGAAGATAAAGAGACCCAGTGCTTC
TRBJ2-1 | TRBV20-1 | TRBD2 | few | CSAASGTFYNEQFF | TGCAGTGCGGCTAGCGGAACTTTCTACAATGAGCAGTTCTTC
TRBJ2-3 | TRBV27 | - | once | CASSLSSGDADTQYF | TGTGCCAGCAGTTTATCGAGTGGGGACGCAGATACGCAGTATTTT
TRBJ2-1 | TRBV20-1 | - | many | CSARVSTANEQFF | TGCAGTGCTAGAGTATCAACAGCCAATGAGCAGTTCTTC
TRBJ2-6 | TRBV12-3/TRBV12-4 | - | few | CASRTFSGANVLTF | TGTGCCAGCAGAACATTCTCTGGGGCCAACGTCCTGACTTTC
TRBJ2-6 | TRBV18 | - | - | CASSPKNAGANVLTF | TGTGCCAGCTCTCCAAAAAATGCTGGGGCCAACGTCCTGACTTTC
TRBJ2-3 | TRBV28 | TRBD2 | - | CASSFLAGGEDTQYF | TGTGCCAGCAGTTTCCTAGCGGGAGGGGAAGATACGCAGTATTTT